This T cell receptor (beta chain) came from a study of molecular identifiers for immune sequencing clone quantification. Whole-study context: With replicates, the RNA of 20,000 or 100,000 naive CD8 cells was split five ways and four were sequenced.

Generation of bulk TCR libraries relied on previously described methods and listed TCR primers. Using its own MiXCR run on the PCR reads, TCRdb lists one record per CDR3 protein. Altogether about half a million distinct CDR3 sequences are present, about 26% being singletons, with the ten largest covering around 0.78%. V was shortened by 3 bases and J by 3 bases, with 17 bases between the two germline ends. CDR1 is SNHLY and CDR2 is FYNNEI in the germline V gene. The CDR3 is made up of 16 amino acids. Libraries for naive CD8 T cells, which were made from roughly 21,000 to 960,000 sorted cells, drew on 10%, 30% or 50% of the RNA. Isolation of naive CD8 T cells was achieved by sorting on a CD8+CD4-CCR7+CD45RA+ phenotype. A few counts support this clonotype.

Sequencing was done on a sample of naive CD8+ T cells from blood, with Jurkat cell RNA spiked in. Subset described: FACS-sorted CD8+CD4-CCR7+CD45RA+ naive T cells. The chain has TRBV2 and TRBJ1-1, with a tentative D call TRBD1 (6 bases). The TCR was taken from a human donor in good health. Some libraries in this study had Jurkat cell RNA spiked in. Here the CDR3 reads CASSDPTQGLYTEAFF. In nucleotides, the CDR3 is TGTGCCAGCAGTGATCCGACACAGGGTTTGTACACTGAAGCTTTCTTT.